The source of this T cell receptor (beta chain) is a study of shared clonotypes between healthy human individuals. Study background: Every donor yielded three CD4 naive, three CD4 memory, two CD8 naive and one CD8 memory plate. Study conclusions and caveats: Sorted-subset sequencing, rarefaction showed, was incomplete despite large depth.

The assay was immunoSEQ multiplex PCR, and TCRdb's table has in-frame clones only and misses some. Of about 320,000 clones listed, around 87% are singletons. The count of this clone is one. Its antigen is unidentified. CD8 memory comprised CD45RO+ plus CCR7-negative CD45RA+ TemRA cells. V trimming: 1 base; J trimming: 6 bases; junction bases outside the gene matches: 8. The CDR3 is made up of 17 amino acids. Per germline, CDR1 MGHRA and CDR2 YSYEKL. Input material: memory CD8+ T cells sorted from blood. Documented subset: CD45RO+ cells pooled with CCR7-negative TemRA cells. This sequence was found in a man aged 18 to 30 in good health. The rearrangement links TRBV4-1 to TRBJ2-2, with 10 bases fitting TRBD2. The CDR3 nucleotides read TGCGCCAGCAGCCAAGTCGCGCTAGCGGGAGTGGCCGGGGAGCTGTTTTTT. Protein: CASSQVALAGVAGELFF.